The 32 T cell receptor beta chains below come from one sample, sequenced in a study of T cell responses to AZD1222 COVID-19 vaccine. Using immunoSEQ multiplex PCR, the repertoire was profiled, and TCRdb retains in-frame clones only, with some absent. The sample lists around 80,000 clones; 70% to 90% were seen once. The sample here was peripheral blood, taken on day 0 of AZD1222 vaccination. These receptors all come from an adult in good health.

V is TRBV4-1 and J is TRBJ1-2, with 11 bases that match TRBD1. The CDR3 contains 15 residues. CDR1 and CDR2 from the germline V gene are MGHRA and YSYEKL. V dropped 4 bases and J dropped 3; count of bases not matched to a gene: 4. The CDR3 here is CASSPGTGGDYGYTF. The CDR3 nucleotides are TGCGCCAGCAGCCCCGGGACAGGGGGAGACTATGGCTACACCTTC.

J is TRBJ2-7 and V is TRBV28; 12 bases are shared with TRBD2. V lost 5 bases to trimming and J lost 6 bases; unmatched junction nucleotides: 11. Looked up from germline, CDR1 is MDHEN and CDR2 is SYDVKM. The CDR3 is 16 residues long. CDR3 coding DNA: TGTGCCAGCAGTCCGCTAGCGGGGGGGACCGAAGGCGAGCAGTACGTC. This translates into CASSPLAGGTEGEQYV.

This chain connects TRBV27 to TRBJ2-1; 12 nucleotides agree with TRBD2. The CDR3 spans 20 residues. J was trimmed by 0 bases and V by 5 bases; bases with no gene match: 14. Germline V gene sequence: CDR1 MNHEY, CDR2 SMNVEV (reference sequence). The CDR3 spells CASSPPGSLAGGSSYNEQFF. DNA for the CDR3: TGTGCCAGCAGTCCCCCTGGTAGCCTAGCGGGGGGGAGCTCCTACAATGAGCAGTTCTTC.

The chain is built from TRBV11-2 and TRBJ2-2; no clear D gene. Germline values: CDR1 SGHAT, CDR2 FQNNGV. Trimming left V 0 bases short and J 3 bases short, with 11 bases between. This CDR3 has 16 amino acids. CDR3 loop: CASSLDGGPHTGELFF. The CDR3 DNA follows: TGTGCCAGCAGCTTAGATGGCGGCCCGCACACCGGGGAGCTGTTTTTT.

V gene TRBV7-9 combines with J gene TRBJ1-1, with a possible D match to TRBD1 (5 bases). This CDR3 region has 14 residues. V was cut by 4 bases and J by 5 bases, with 14 bases left in between. CDR1 SEHNR and CDR2 FQNEAQ come from the germline V gene (reference sequence). The CDR3 protein is CASSSFGAGTEAFF. As DNA, the CDR3 is TGTGCCAGCAGCTCTTTCGGGGCTGGTACTGAAGCTTTCTTT.

The chain joins TRBV6-5 to TRBJ2-1; 12 bases agree with TRBD2. The V segment lost 6 bases and the J segment 6 bases; nucleotides outside the gene matches: 6. This CDR3 comprises 15 residues. Germline assignment: CDR1 MNHEY and CDR2 SVGAGI. In nucleotides, the CDR3 is TGTGCCAGCAGAGGGGCTAGCGGGGGGGTCAATGAGCAGTTCTTC. It translates to CASRGASGGVNEQFF.

This sequence joins TRBV5-1 and TRBJ2-1, with D perhaps being TRBD1 or TRBD2 (6 bases each). CDR1 and CDR2 from the germline V gene are SGHRS and YFSETQ. The CDR3 covers 15 residues. Trimming took 4 bases from V and 7 from J, leaving 18 bases between them. Here the CDR3 reads CASSHLGGVDNEQFF. The CDR3 coding sequence is TGCGCCAGCAGCCACCTCGGGGGCGTTGATAATGAGCAGTTCTTC. Full variable domain (outside the CDR3, taken from reference TRBV5-1 and TRBJ2-1): KAGVTQTPRYLIKTRGQQVTLSCSPISGHRSVSWYQQTPGQGLQFLFEYFSETQRNKGNFPGRFSGRQFSNSRSEMNVSTLELGDSALYLCASSHLGGVDNEQFFGPGTRLTVL.

This clone was counted only a few times. V gene TRBV2 combines with J gene TRBJ2-7, with no clear D. The germline gives CDR1 SNHLY, CDR2 FYNNEI. With 6 bases removed from V and 2 bases from J, the gap between germline ends came to 5 bases. This CDR3 is built from 11 residues. This CDR3 reads CASSKTYEQYF. The CDR3 nucleotides are TGTGCCAGCAGCAAGACCTACGAGCAGTACTTC.

V and J are TRBV30 and TRBJ1-6; D remains ambiguous. Germline loops: CDR1 GTSNPN, CDR2 SVGIG (reference sequence). The CDR3 is 13 amino acids. V was cut by 6 bases and J by 5 bases, with 11 bases left in between. This CDR3 is CACTGSHNSPLHF. CDR3 coding DNA: TGTGCCTGTACCGGGTCCCATAATTCACCCCTCCACTTT.

The rearrangement joins TRBV7-9 to TRBJ2-5; 12 nucleotides match TRBD1. The V and J ends lost 5 bases and 4 bases, in that order; junction bases with no gene match: 5. The CDR3 has 15 residues. CDR1 and CDR2 from the germline V gene are SEHNR and FQNEAQ (reference sequence). The CDR3 spells CASSPGTGGLETQYF. The CDR3 coding sequence is TGTGCCAGCAGCCCCGGGACAGGGGGCTTAGAGACCCAGTACTTC.

V and J are TRBV7-2 and TRBJ2-3; 7 positions agree with TRBD2. V was pared by 6 bases and J by 14 bases, with 14 bases of the junction left unmatched. The CDR3 length is 13 residues. Germline assignment: CDR1 SGHTA and CDR2 FQGNSA. This chain's CDR3 is CASRGRRERMVYF. CDR3 DNA sequence: TGTGCCAGCAGGGGTAGGCGGGAGAGAATGGTGTATTTT.

This clone came up once. The rearrangement uses TRBV3-1 (or the pseudogene TRBV3-2) and TRBJ2-5, with D unresolved. The length of the CDR3 is 15 residues. CDR1 and CDR2 from the germline V gene are LGHDT and YNNKEL (reference sequence). The V end was cut by 1 base, the J end by 1 base, with 10 bases between. The CDR3 DNA reads as TGTGCCAGCAGCCAAGGACCGGGCCCCCAAGAGACCCAGTACTTC. This encodes CASSQGPGPQETQYF.

The V gene is TRBV24-1, the J gene TRBJ1-2; D is ambiguous. Germline lookup yields CDR1 KGHDR and CDR2 SFDVKD. The CDR3 consists of 13 residues. Trimming took 1 base from V and 7 from J, leaving 9 bases between them. This CDR3 is CATSDFRWGGYTF. CDR3 nucleotide sequence: TGTGCCACCAGTGATTTTCGGTGGGGTGGCTACACCTTC.

The chain employs TRBV6-5 and TRBJ2-1; D remains ambiguous. Germline CDR1 MNHEY, CDR2 SVGAGI. Trimming pared 6 bases from V and 5 bases from J, leaving 8 bases between. The CDR3 spans 12 residues. CDR3 amino acids: CASSPRHNEQFF. CDR3 nucleotide sequence: TGTGCCAGCAGCCCCAGGCACAATGAGCAGTTCTTC.

The chain joins TRBV7-9 to TRBJ1-1, with D possibly being TRBD1 (5 bases). The CDR3 contains 13 residues. Germline CDR1 reads SEHNR; CDR2 reads FQNEAQ (reference sequence). V shed 4 bases and J shed 2 bases, with 8 bases lying between them. CDR3 nucleotides: TGTGCCAGCAGCTCTCAGGGAAACACTGAAGCTTTCTTT. Translating gives CASSSQGNTEAFF.

J is TRBJ2-5 and V is TRBV19; TRBD2 matches 7 bases. The germline V gene has CDR1 LNHDA and CDR2 SQIVND (reference sequence). Losses at the gene ends were 7 bases for V and 1 base for J; bases not matched to a gene: 15. There are 17 residues in the CDR3. CDR3 region: CASNSPRSGDVQETQYF. The CDR3 coding sequence is TGTGCCAGTAATTCTCCCCGAAGCGGGGATGTCCAAGAGACCCAGTACTTC.

Here the CDR3 DNA reads TGCGCCAGCAGCTTGGAAGGGGCAGGGGTCACCGGGGAGCTGTTTTTT. This translates into CASSLEGAGVTGELFF. J is TRBJ2-2 and V is TRBV5-1, with D maybe TRBD1 (6 bases). V shed 0 bases and J shed 4 bases, with 13 bases lying between them. CDR1 is SGHRS, CDR2 YFSETQ, per germline. The CDR3 is 16 residues long.

V and J are TRBV27 and TRBJ1-6; the D gene is possibly TRBD1 (5 bases). CDR1 and CDR2 from the germline V gene are MNHEY and SMNVEV (reference sequence). The CDR3 has 14 residues. With 8 bases removed from V and 8 bases from J, the gap between germline ends came to 16 bases. DNA for the CDR3: TGTGCCAGCCGTCCCGGGACGTTCGATTCACCCCTCCACTTT. As protein: CASRPGTFDSPLHF.

The chain employs TRBV5-5 and TRBJ2-7, with D perhaps TRBD2 (6 bases). There are 15 residues in the CDR3. The germline V gene has CDR1 SGHKS and CDR2 YYEKEE (reference sequence). Trimming shortened V by 4 bases and J by 3 bases, and 17 bases separated the two germline ends. CDR3 DNA: TGTGCCAGCAGCATGGGGACTTGGAGGAGCTACGAGCAGTACTTC. Encoded protein: CASSMGTWRSYEQYF.

The chain couples TRBV6-5 to TRBJ1-6; 9 nucleotides match TRBD1. Germline CDR1 and CDR2: MNHEY and SVGAGI. Unmatched junction bases numbered 6, after V lost 7 bases and J lost 5 bases. The CDR3 length is 15 residues. CDR3 nucleotide sequence: TGTGCCAGCAATAGTAGGACAGGGGATAATTCACCCCTCCACTTT. Translating it yields CASNSRTGDNSPLHF.

This clone was recorded once. The gene calls are TRBV4-1 and TRBJ1-2; TRBD1 agrees at 11 bases. CDR3 length: 16 amino acids. Germline CDR1 is MGHRA and CDR2 is YSYEKL. V trimming: 1 base; J trimming: 8 bases; junction bases outside the gene matches: 9. CDR3 sequence reads: CASSQVGQGAKGGYTF. CDR3 DNA: TGCGCCAGCAGCCAAGTCGGACAGGGGGCGAAGGGGGGCTACACCTTC.

The V and J genes are TRBV2 and TRBJ2-7; D unclear. This CDR3 has 11 amino acids. Trimming took off 4 bases at V and 6 bases at J, with 7 bases between the two ends. Germline V gene lookup returns CDR1 SNHLY and CDR2 FYNNEI. This chain's CDR3 is CASSGALEQYF. CDR3 DNA sequence: TGTGCCAGCAGTGGAGCACTCGAGCAGTACTTC.

The V gene is TRBV4-1, the J gene TRBJ1-2; D is undetermined. Trimming pared 0 bases from V and 7 bases from J, leaving 21 bases between. CDR1 is MGHRA and CDR2 is YSYEKL in the germline V gene. This CDR3 comprises 17 residues. The CDR3: CASSQDLWVRAGAGYTF. In DNA, the CDR3 is TGCGCCAGCAGCCAAGATCTATGGGTACGAGCAGGCGCTGGCTACACCTTC.

The CDR3 loop reads CASSYSSVVSTDTQYF. The CDR3 DNA reads TGTGCCAGCAGTTACTCGAGCGTGGTGAGCACAGATACGCAGTATTTT. J is TRBJ2-3 and V is TRBV6-5; D unclear. V dropped 0 bases and J dropped 0 bases, with 10 bases sitting between them. Looked up from germline, CDR1 is MNHEY and CDR2 is SVGAGI. This CDR3 has 16 amino acids.

The V gene is TRBV5-6, the J gene TRBJ2-6, with D unclear. This CDR3 is 16 amino acids long. V was trimmed by 0 bases and J by 2 bases, leaving 9 bases between them. CDR1 SGHDT and CDR2 YYEEEE come from the germline V gene. In DNA, the CDR3 is TGTGCCAGCAGCTTGGCCTTAACAGCTGGGGCCAACGTCCTGACTTTC. Residues: CASSLALTAGANVLTF.

This chain connects TRBV27 to TRBJ2-3; TRBD1 is a possible D gene (5 bases). With 3 bases removed from V and 2 bases from J, the gap between germline ends came to 9 bases. The CDR3 loop spans 14 amino acids. CDR1 and CDR2 from the germline V gene are MNHEY and SMNVEV (reference sequence). CDR3 protein: CASSFGAVTDTQYF. The CDR3 DNA follows: TGTGCCAGCAGTTTTGGGGCGGTCACAGATACGCAGTATTTT.

The chain is built from TRBV7-8 and TRBJ2-3; D ambiguous. CDR3 length: 13 residues. V was pared by 5 bases and J by 2 bases, with 8 bases between. Looked up from germline, CDR1 is SGHVS and CDR2 is FQNEAQ. CDR3 DNA: TGTGCCAGCAGCCCTACATACACAGATACGCAGTATTTT. Translating it yields CASSPTYTDTQYF.

V gene TRBV5-5 combines with J gene TRBJ2-7; D is uncertain. The V and J ends lost 6 bases and 2 bases respectively, with 12 bases between them. From germline, CDR1 is SGHKS and CDR2 YYEKEE (reference sequence). CDR3 length equals 13 residues. This CDR3 reads CASTLEATYEQYF. Here the CDR3 DNA reads TGTGCCAGCACCCTCGAGGCTACCTACGAGCAGTACTTC.

V is TRBV18 and J is TRBJ2-5, with 7 bases matching TRBD2. Germline loops: CDR1 KGHSH, CDR2 LQKENI. This CDR3 has 18 residues. Unmatched junction bases numbered 12, after V lost 1 base and J lost 1 base. The CDR3 DNA follows: TGTGCCAGCTCACCACGGGACTCGGGTAGCGGGTTCCAAGAGACCCAGTACTTC. This translates into CASSPRDSGSGFQETQYF.

The rearrangement uses TRBV19 and TRBJ2-7; D is uncertain. V was pared by 6 bases and J by 6 bases, with 15 bases between. This CDR3 region has 13 residues. Looked up from germline, CDR1 is LNHDA and CDR2 is SQIVND (reference sequence). In DNA, the CDR3 is TGTGCCAGTAGAGACGACGGTGTTGGCGAGCAGTACTTC. Protein sequence: CASRDDGVGEQYF.

This clone was detected only once. The chain combines TRBV6-1 with TRBJ1-2; TRBD1 might be the D (5 bases). The CDR3 spans 16 residues. The germline gives CDR1 MNHNS, CDR2 SASEGT. V lost 3 bases and J lost 0, with 14 bases in between. CDR3 sequence reads: CASSDTVGAPNYGYTF. For the CDR3, the DNA is TGTGCCAGCAGTGACACGGTCGGGGCGCCTAACTATGGCTACACCTTC.

The V call is TRBV5-1, the J call TRBJ2-5; D gene ambiguous. Germline V gene lookup returns CDR1 SGHRS and CDR2 YFSETQ. Trimming stripped 0 bases from V and 2 bases from J, with 8 bases between. The CDR3 runs to 14 residues. The CDR3 bases are TGCGCCAGCAGCTTGGAAAACCCACAAGAGACCCAGTACTTC. Protein sequence: CASSLENPQETQYF.